These 6 T cell receptor beta chains originate from one sample sequenced in a study of T cells in Graves' hyperthyroidism and ophthalmopathy. RNA transcripts provided the source from which TCR beta CDR3 regions were amplified. TCR CDR3 underwent first-round RT-PCR with the HTBI primer set. Via MiXCR, TCRdb re-called the multiplex PCR reads, giving one row per CDR3 protein. The sample carries 530,000 or so distinct CDR3 sequences, roughly a sixth recorded once. The sequenced sample was blood. Receptor source: a young woman with Graves' ophthalmopathy.

This clonotype was counted between two and nine times. The V call is TRBV4-1, the J call TRBJ1-6; D uncertain. The CDR3 covers 15 residues. Per the germline V gene, CDR1 is MGHRA and CDR2 is YSYEKL. V lost 1 base to trimming and J lost 6 bases, with 10 bases between them. The chain's CDR3 is CASSQAVGLNSPLHF. CDR3 DNA sequence: TGCGCCAGCAGCCAAGCAGTGGGTCTTAATTCACCCCTCCACTTT.

This clonotype was seen more than once but under ten times. The CDR3 DNA reads TGTGCCAGCAGCTCGGTCTCAGGGAGCACCCCCTACAATGAGCAGTTCTTC. Protein product: CASSSVSGSTPYNEQFF. This rearrangement joins TRBV11-1 to TRBJ2-1; tentatively, D is TRBD1 or TRBD2 (5 bases each). Germline V gives CDR1 SGHAT, CDR2 FQDESV (reference sequence). This CDR3 contains 17 residues. The V gene lost 4 bases and the J gene lost 2 bases, with 18 bases spanning the gap.

In its sample, this clonotype was seen many times. The V gene is TRBV11-2, the J gene TRBJ2-2, with D uncertain. V was trimmed by 0 bases and J by 6 bases, leaving 5 bases between them. There are 13 residues in the CDR3. The germline CDR1 and CDR2 sequences are SGHAT and FQNNGV. The chain's CDR3 is CASSLDRPGELFF. The CDR3, as DNA: TGTGCCAGCAGCTTAGATCGACCCGGGGAGCTGTTTTTT. The full variable domain, rest sourced from reference TRBV11-2 and TRBJ2-2, is EAGVAQSPRYKIIEKRQSVAFWCNPISGHATLYWYQQILGQGPKLLIQFQNNGVVDDSQLPKDRFSAERLKGVDSTLKIQPAKLEDSAVYLCASSLDRPGELFFGEGSRLTVL.

The CDR3 region is CASSPTAGLAADKRYF. The CDR3 coding sequence is TGTGCCAGCAGCCCGACAGCCGGACTAGCTGCTGATAAACGGTATTTT. The chain combines TRBV5-6 with TRBJ2-3, with TRBD2 identical over 8 bases. The CDR3 is made up of 16 amino acids. Germline values: CDR1 SGHDT, CDR2 YYEEEE. V was clipped by 4 bases and J by 14 bases; unmatched bases: 21. The entire variable domain, with the rest obtained from reference TRBV5-6 and TRBJ2-3, is as follows: DAGVTQSPTHLIKTRGQQVTLRCSPKSGHDTVSWYQQALGQGPQFIFQYYEEEERQRGNFPDRFSGHQFPNYSSELNVNALLLGDSALYLCASSPTAGLAADKRYFGPGTRLTVL.

Many counts were recorded for this clonotype. This chain joins TRBV9 and TRBJ1-1; no firm D call. The CDR3 contains 15 residues. The germline V gene encodes CDR1 SGDLS and CDR2 YYNGEE. V was pared by 0 bases and J by 2 bases, with 11 bases between. CDR3 bases: TGTGCCAGCAGCGTAGAATACAGACCTAACACTGAAGCTTTCTTT. Protein product: CASSVEYRPNTEAFF.

This clonotype occurred a few times. The chain carries TRBV28 and TRBJ2-7, with 9 bases matching TRBD1. Per the germline V gene, CDR1 is MDHEN and CDR2 is SYDVKM. CDR3 size: 14 residues. Trimming removed 6 bases from V and 2 bases from J; junction bases left unmatched: 5. The CDR3 DNA follows: TGTGCCAGCAGGACTAACAGGGGGCCCTACGAGCAGTACTTC. Protein sequence: CASRTNRGPYEQYF.